This TCR beta chain is drawn from a study of T cell repertoires in cytomegalovirus infection. Study details: Both a matching HLA type and CMV infection were indicated by public TCR beta signatures.

This clonotype was observed many times. Its antigen is not identified. The CDR3 loop spans 12 amino acids. V dropped 6 bases and J dropped 8 bases, with 13 bases sitting between them. Study outcomes and limitations: The cumulative frequency of public TCR beta families identified carriers of CMV plus the relevant HLA.

One entry per CDR3 protein, called by TCRdb with MiXCR from the reads. The sample has hundreds of thousands of distinct CDR3 sequences; approximately 9.5% are singletons. Sample: PBMCs. The chain employs TRBV12-3 or TRBV12-4 and TRBJ1-1; TRBD1 might be the D (5 bases). This TCR derives from a human donor in good health (CMV status not recorded). Some clones in this sample may be carry-over from other donors' samples. The CDR3 region has the DNA TGTGCCAGCAGCCTTCCGGGGGGGGAAGCTTTCTTT. It encodes CASSLPGGEAFF.